Listed below are T cell receptor beta chains from one sample, sequenced in a study of cytomegalovirus exposure and HLA in healthy donors. Sequenced by immunoSEQ multiplex PCR; TCRdb stores in-frame clones only, minus some. Of some 200,000 clones listed, 75% to 85% were seen once; the top ten hold 0.65%. The sequencing sample was made of PBMCs. The source of these receptors is a boy younger than 18 in good health and CMV-seronegative. The CDR3 runs from the conserved cysteine through the conserved F or W. Each record gives: J gene, clone size, V gene, D gene, CDR3 DNA, CDR3 protein. D genes are given only for firm matches. The size entry is marked missing in some rows and otherwise reads once, few, many or a size class.

>TRBJ2-7|NA|TRBV15|TRBD2
TGTGCCACCAGCAGAAAGACTAGCGGAAGCTCCTACGAGCAGTACTTC
CATSRKTSGSSYEQYF
>TRBJ1-2|NA|TRBV5-4|NA
TGTGCCAGCAGCTTATCCAGATTCTATGGCTACACCTTC
CASSLSRFYGYTF
>TRBJ2-5|once|TRBV27|NA
TGTGCCAGCAGGGTGCACAGGTTCCAAGAGACCCAGTACTTC
CASRVHRFQETQYF
>TRBJ1-5|few|TRBV7-9|NA
TGTGCCAGCAGCCGAGACAGTTATCAGCCCCAGCATTTT
CASSRDSYQPQHF
>TRBJ1-2|once|TRBV19|TRBD1
TGTGCCAGTAGTAATGTGGCAGGGGGAAATGGCTACACCTTC
CASSNVAGGNGYTF
>TRBJ2-3|NA|TRBV6-1|NA
TGTGCCAGCAGTGAATGGACTCTGGGGGAGGCAGATACGCAGTATTTT
CASSEWTLGEADTQYF
>TRBJ2-7|NA|TRBV11-2|TRBD2
TGTGCCAGCAGCTCAGGGACTAGCGGGGGGTTTAGCTACGAGCAGTACTTC
CASSSGTSGGFSYEQYF
>TRBJ2-5|NA|TRBV30|NA
TGTGCCTGGAGCCTTATAGCCCGGGACTTGAGGGAGGAGACCCAGTACTTC
CAWSLIARDLREETQYF
>TRBJ1-1|NA|TRBV2|NA
TGTGCCAGCAGGAATACAGAGAACACTGAAGCTTTCTTT
CASRNTENTEAFF
>TRBJ1-1|NA|TRBV27|NA
TGTGCCAGCAGTACACAGGGTCGCCCTGAAGCTTTCTTT
CASSTQGRPEAFF
>TRBJ2-5|NA|TRBV12-5|NA
TGTGCTAGTGGTTTGGGGAGCGGGCCGTACCAAGAGACCCAGTACTTC
CASGLGSGPYQETQYF
>TRBJ1-1|NA|TRBV4-1|NA
TGCGCCAGCAGCCCCTTAGCCCGAACTGAAGCTTTCTTT
CASSPLARTEAFF
>TRBJ1-6|NA|TRBV10-3|NA
TGTGCCAGCACCAACAGGGACATTAATTCACCCCTCCACTTT
CASTNRDINSPLHF
>TRBJ1-5|NA|TRBV19|NA
TGTGCCAGTAGTATCTTCGGGGGTCTTGGCAATCAGCCCCAGCATTTT
CASSIFGGLGNQPQHF
>TRBJ2-7|NA|TRBV2|NA
TGTGCCAGCTTAACAGGGAGCCAAGCTAACGAGCAGTACTTC
CASLTGSQANEQYF
>TRBJ1-2|NA|TRBV5-8|NA
TGTGCCAGCAGCTTGGGGGGCAGACTCTATGGCTACACCTTC
CASSLGGRLYGYTF
>TRBJ1-4|NA|TRBV30|TRBD1
TGTGCCTGGAGTGGGAACGGCGGACAGGGAGAAAAACTGTTTTTT
CAWSGNGGQGEKLFF
>TRBJ2-1|NA|TRBV2|TRBD2
TGTGCCAGCAGTGGTCCTTCGGCGGGGGGGCGGAATGAGCAGTTCTTC
CASSGPSAGGRNEQFF
>TRBJ1-3|NA|TRBV7-9|NA
TGTGCCAGCAGCCCGAGGATAGACTCTGGAAACACCATATATTTT
CASSPRIDSGNTIYF
>TRBJ2-7|NA|TRBV19|TRBD2
TGTGCCAGTAGTTCTCGGACTAGCGGGAGGGCCAATTACGAGCAGTACTTC
CASSSRTSGRANYEQYF
>TRBJ1-5|NA|TRBV5-4|NA
TGTGCCAGCAGCTCCGGTATCAGCAATCAGCCCCAGCATTTT
CASSSGISNQPQHF
>TRBJ1-1|NA|TRBV19|TRBD1
TGTGCCAGTAGCCCTAACAGGGGGCGCAAAGGTCTGGGTTCGACTGAAGCTTTCTTT
CASSPNRGRKGLGSTEAFF
>TRBJ1-2|NA|TRBV29-1|NA
TGCAGCGTTGAAGATGAGCTCGGTACCTACTATGGCTACACCTTC
CSVEDELGTYYGYTF
>TRBJ2-5|few|TRBV6-5|NA
TGTGCCAGCAGTTACTCGTGGTCGGGAGAGACCCAGTACTTC
CASSYSWSGETQYF
>TRBJ1-1|NA|TRBV5-1|NA
TGCGCCAGCAGCTTAACGGGTGTTAGGAACACTGAAGCTTTCTTT
CASSLTGVRNTEAFF
>TRBJ2-7|once|TRBV6-5|NA
TGTGCCAGCAGCCCTACAGGAACCCGCTACGAGCAGTACTTC
CASSPTGTRYEQYF
>TRBJ1-1|NA|TRBV29-1|NA
TGCAGCGCGGCAGGGGAAATGAACACTGAAGCTTTCTTT
CSAAGEMNTEAFF
>TRBJ2-1|NA|TRBV4-3|TRBD2
TGCGCCAGCAGCCAAGGGGGACTAGGACAGTACAATGAGCAGTTCTTC
CASSQGGLGQYNEQFF
>TRBJ1-1|NA|TRBV25-1|NA
TGTGTCAGCAGTGAAACGGGGGGGGACACTGAAGCTTTCTTT
CVSSETGGDTEAFF
>TRBJ2-1|once|TRBV7-3|NA
TGTGCCAGCAGTTTATCGGGGGGCCTCTACAATGAGCAGTTCTTC
CASSLSGGLYNEQFF
>TRBJ1-4|few|TRBV6-6|NA
TGTGCCAGCAGTTACTCGAGCGGAGGAAAACTGTTTTTT
CASSYSSGGKLFF
>TRBJ2-3|once|TRBV5-4|TRBD2
TGTGCCAGCAGCCGCTCTGGACTAGGGAATGTGATAGATACGCAGTATTTT
CASSRSGLGNVIDTQYF
>TRBJ2-7|NA|TRBV4-3|TRBD1
TGCGCCAGCAGCCAAGATCTCTGGACAGGGAAAGAGCAGTACTTC
CASSQDLWTGKEQYF
>TRBJ2-7|NA|TRBV11-3|NA
TGTGCCAGCAGCTTACAGGGCGGTAGGTACGAGCAGTACTTC
CASSLQGGRYEQYF